What follows is one T cell receptor beta chain and its context. Antigen specificity is unknown. The data were produced by immunoSEQ multiplex PCR, yet TCRdb's version contains in-frame clones alone and is incomplete. The table lists about 85,000 clones, just over 85% of them singletons. This entry comes from a study of T cell responses to AZD1222 COVID-19 vaccine. The overall study: Second-dose schedules of about 4 or about 12 weeks were combined. Notes on the study in general: In a largely white British group with more females than males, clonal diversity was possibly underestimated. At 160-218 and 743-854, vaccine-associated CD4 TCRs were dominant, and they spanned spike.

Germline assignment: CDR1 LGHDT and CDR2 YNNKEL (reference sequence). The ends were cut back, 1 base at V and 0 bases at J, with 9 bases in the middle. This CDR3 has 15 amino acids. The receptor was isolated from an adult in good health. The chain is built from TRBV3-1 (or the pseudogene TRBV3-2) and TRBJ2-5; D possibly corresponds to TRBD2 (5 bases). This sample comprised peripheral blood, obtained on day 0 of AZD1222 vaccination. In DNA, the CDR3 is TGTGCCAGCAGCCAAGGACCCGGGGACCAAGAGACCCAGTACTTC. Its protein product is CASSQGPGDQETQYF.